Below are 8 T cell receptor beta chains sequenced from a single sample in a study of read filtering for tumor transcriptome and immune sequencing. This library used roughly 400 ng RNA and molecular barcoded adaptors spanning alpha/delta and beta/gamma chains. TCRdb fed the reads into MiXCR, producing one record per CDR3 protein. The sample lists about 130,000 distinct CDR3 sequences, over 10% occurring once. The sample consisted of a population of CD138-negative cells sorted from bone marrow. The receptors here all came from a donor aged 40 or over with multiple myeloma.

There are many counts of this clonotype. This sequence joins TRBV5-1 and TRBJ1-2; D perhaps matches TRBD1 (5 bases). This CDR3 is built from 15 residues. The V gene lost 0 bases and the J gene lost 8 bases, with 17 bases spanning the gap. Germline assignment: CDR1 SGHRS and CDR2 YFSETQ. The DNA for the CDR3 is TGCGCCAGCAGCTTGGCCCCGGACACACTGGGGGGCTACACCTTC. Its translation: CASSLAPDTLGGYTF.

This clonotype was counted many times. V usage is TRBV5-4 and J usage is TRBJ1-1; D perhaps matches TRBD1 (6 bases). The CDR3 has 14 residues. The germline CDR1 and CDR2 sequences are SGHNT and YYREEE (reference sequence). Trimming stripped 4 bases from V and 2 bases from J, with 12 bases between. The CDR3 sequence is CASSRSGANTEAFF. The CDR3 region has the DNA TGTGCCAGCAGCCGATCAGGGGCTAACACTGAAGCTTTCTTT.

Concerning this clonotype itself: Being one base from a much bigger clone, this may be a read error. In nucleotides, the CDR3 is TGTGCCAGCAGCTTACAGCTTACTGGGACCAACGTCCTGACTTTC. It codes for CASSLQLTGTNVLTF. The J gene is TRBJ2-6, the V gene TRBV7-8; no definite D call. Germline values: CDR1 SGHVS, CDR2 FQNEAQ. The CDR3 is made up of 15 amino acids.

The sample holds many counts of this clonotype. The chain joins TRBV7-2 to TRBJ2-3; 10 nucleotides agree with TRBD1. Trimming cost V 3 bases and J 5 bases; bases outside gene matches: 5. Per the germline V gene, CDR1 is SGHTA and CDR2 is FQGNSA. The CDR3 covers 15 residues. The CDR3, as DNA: TGTGCCAGCAGCTTGACAGGGGGCTTGGAAGATACGCAGTATTTT. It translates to CASSLTGGLEDTQYF.

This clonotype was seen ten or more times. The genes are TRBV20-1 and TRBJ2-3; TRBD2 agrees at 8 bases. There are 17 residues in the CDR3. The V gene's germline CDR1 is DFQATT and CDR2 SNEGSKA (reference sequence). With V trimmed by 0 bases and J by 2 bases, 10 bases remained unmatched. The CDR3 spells CSARDFLAAGDTDTQYF. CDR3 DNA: TGCAGTGCTAGAGATTTTCTGGCAGCGGGAGACACAGATACGCAGTATTTT.

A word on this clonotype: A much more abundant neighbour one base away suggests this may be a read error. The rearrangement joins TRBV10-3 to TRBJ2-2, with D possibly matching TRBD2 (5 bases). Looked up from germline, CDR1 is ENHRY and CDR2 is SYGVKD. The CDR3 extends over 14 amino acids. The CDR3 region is CAINTGLNTRELFF. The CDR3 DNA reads TGTGCCATCAACACGGGGTTGAACACCAGGGAGCTGTTTTTT.

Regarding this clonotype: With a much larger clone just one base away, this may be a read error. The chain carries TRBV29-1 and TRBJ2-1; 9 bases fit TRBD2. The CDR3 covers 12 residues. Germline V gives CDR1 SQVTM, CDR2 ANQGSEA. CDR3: CSVSGGYNEQSF. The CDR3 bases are TGCAGCGTTAGCGGGGGGTACAATGAGCAGTCCTTC.

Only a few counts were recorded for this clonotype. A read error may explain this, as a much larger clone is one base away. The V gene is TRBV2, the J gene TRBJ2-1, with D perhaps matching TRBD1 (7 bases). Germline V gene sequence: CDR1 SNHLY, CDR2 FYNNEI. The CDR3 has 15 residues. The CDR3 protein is CAGRRDSSSYNEQFF. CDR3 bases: TGTGCCGGCAGGAGGGACAGTAGCTCCTACAATGAGCAGTTCTTC.